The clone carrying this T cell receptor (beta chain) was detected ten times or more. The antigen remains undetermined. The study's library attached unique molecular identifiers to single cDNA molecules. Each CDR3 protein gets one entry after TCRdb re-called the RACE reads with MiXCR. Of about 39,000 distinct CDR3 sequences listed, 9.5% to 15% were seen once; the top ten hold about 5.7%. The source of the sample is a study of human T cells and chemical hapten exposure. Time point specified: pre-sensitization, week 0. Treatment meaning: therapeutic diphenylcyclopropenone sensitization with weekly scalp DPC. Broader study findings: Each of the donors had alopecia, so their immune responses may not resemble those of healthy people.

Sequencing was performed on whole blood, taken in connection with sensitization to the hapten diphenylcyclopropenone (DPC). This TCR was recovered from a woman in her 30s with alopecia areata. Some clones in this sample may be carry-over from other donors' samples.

The CDR3 sequence: CASSLTGQGGYGYTF. CDR3 nucleotide sequence: TGTGCCAGCAGCTTAACGGGACAGGGGGGTTATGGCTACACCTTC. The V and J genes are TRBV11-2 and TRBJ1-2; TRBD1 matches at 11 bases. Germline CDR1 is SGHAT and CDR2 is FQNNGV. The CDR3 contains 15 residues. Trimming at V came to 2 bases and at J to 5 bases, leaving 4 bases not matched to a gene.